These 9 T cell receptor beta chains came from one sample sequenced in a study of shared clonotypes between healthy human individuals. Assay: immunoSEQ multiplex PCR; the TCRdb copy retains only in-frame clones and omits some. The table lists roughly 450,000 clones, roughly 78% of them singletons, with approximately 12% in the top ten. Sample: PBMCs. Receptors were obtained from a woman between 35 and 50 years old in good health. Some clones in this sample may be carry-over from other donors' samples.

The V and J genes are TRBV7-2 and TRBJ1-1; D gene ambiguous. This CDR3 spans 13 amino acids. Germline V gene data show CDR1 as SGHTA and CDR2 as FQGNSA. Trimming left V 0 bases short and J 6 bases short, with 8 bases between. In DNA, the CDR3 is TGTGCCAGCAGCTTAGCGTTCAGGCCTGAAGCTTTCTTT. Translated, it gives CASSLAFRPEAFF.

This clone was detected only once. The chain joins TRBV6-1 to TRBJ2-1; 11 bases match TRBD2. V shed 6 bases and J 9 bases; nucleotides not matched to a gene: 10. The V gene's germline CDR1 is MNHNS and CDR2 SASEGT. This CDR3 region has 15 residues. DNA of the CDR3: TGTGCCAGCAGCCCTTTTAGCGGGAGGGTGGGTGAGCAGTTCTTC. Residues: CASSPFSGRVGEQFF.

V and J are TRBV9 and TRBJ2-7; TRBD2 matches 9 bases. This CDR3 is built from 16 residues. Germline assignment: CDR1 SGDLS and CDR2 YYNGEE. The V and J ends lost 2 bases and 7 bases, in that order; junction bases with no gene match: 13. The CDR3 region has the DNA TGTGCCAGCAGCGTGGGACTAGCCGGGGGGCCTTGGGAGCAGTACTTC. Its translation: CASSVGLAGGPWEQYF.

The V gene is TRBV7-3, the J gene TRBJ2-1, with D perhaps TRBD2 (5 bases). The germline V and J ends were trimmed by 3 bases and 3 bases, with 9 bases remaining between them. This CDR3 has 14 residues. Germline V gives CDR1 SGHTA, CDR2 FQGTGA. The CDR3 nucleotides read TGTGCCAGCAGCTTTGCGGGCCACTACAATGAGCAGTTCTTC. Its translation is CASSFAGHYNEQFF.

This chain connects TRBV28 to TRBJ2-3; no firm D call. Germline lookup yields CDR1 MDHEN and CDR2 SYDVKM. The CDR3 is 14 residues long. Trimming took off 4 bases at V and 8 bases at J, with 16 bases between the two ends. CDR3 sequence: CASSWTSGQSTQYF. CDR3 nucleotides: TGTGCCAGCAGTTGGACGTCTGGCCAGAGTACGCAGTATTTT. Full variable domain (outside the CDR3, taken from reference TRBV28 and TRBJ2-3): DVKVTQSSRYLVKRTGEKVFLECVQDMDHENMFWYRQDPGLGLRLIYFSYDVKMKEKGDIPEGYSVSREKKERFSLILESASTNQTSMYLCASSWTSGQSTQYFGPGTRLTVL.

The rearrangement uses TRBV6-5 and TRBJ1-2; D not certain. The germline V gene has CDR1 MNHEY and CDR2 SVGAGI. The CDR3 spans 14 residues. The germline V and J ends were trimmed by 0 bases and 2 bases, with 7 bases remaining between them. The CDR3: CASSYSGVNYGYTF. In DNA form, the CDR3 reads TGTGCCAGCAGTTACTCCGGGGTAAACTATGGCTACACCTTC.

The genes are TRBV10-3 and TRBJ1-4, with TRBD1 matching 10 bases. CDR1 ENHRY and CDR2 SYGVKD come from the germline V gene. Trimming cost V 9 bases and J 7 bases; bases outside gene matches: 14. The CDR3 is 16 residues long. The CDR3 region is CAIRAGTGVGSEKLFF. The CDR3 coding sequence is TGTGCCATTCGGGCCGGGACAGGGGTTGGCAGTGAAAAACTGTTTTTT.

The chain carries TRBV28 and TRBJ2-7; D gene unclear. The CDR3 is 14 residues long. Trimming took off 4 bases at V and 0 bases at J, with 10 bases between the two ends. Germline CDR1 is MDHEN and CDR2 is SYDVKM. CDR3 DNA sequence: TGTGCCAGCAGTTCACGCCGGGCCTCCTACGAGCAGTACTTC. It yields the protein CASSSRRASYEQYF.

V and J are TRBV10-2 and TRBJ2-1; 10 nucleotides agree with TRBD1. The CDR3 runs to 17 residues. In germline, CDR1 is WSHSY, CDR2 SAAADI. Germline trimming cut 0 bases from V and 8 bases from J; bases unmatched to any gene: 10. CDR3 residues: CASSESGTGELVDEQFF. The CDR3 nucleotides are TGCGCCAGCAGTGAGTCTGGGACAGGGGAACTTGTAGATGAGCAGTTCTTC.